This TCR beta chain was observed in a study of cytomegalovirus exposure and HLA in healthy donors. Vbeta (60) and Jbeta (13) primers were used in the PCR. The table came from immunoSEQ multiplex PCR; TCRdb's copy has only in-frame clones and leaves some out. This sample carries roughly 100,000 clones, about four fifths of them seen once, and the ten largest clones take about 6.1%. CDR1 SGHRS and CDR2 YFSETQ come from the germline V gene. Between the trimmed V and J ends, which lost 7 bases and 5 bases, there was a span of 18 bases. CDR3 length: 14 residues. A note on this clone: The antigen remains undetermined.

Findings and caveats of the study: Differences between HLA loci emerged in a later analysis of TCR association rates, with DRB1 most and HLA-C fewest.

This chain joins TRBV5-1 and TRBJ1-1; tentatively, D is TRBD1 (6 bases). What was sequenced was PBMCs. The TCR was taken from a woman in her fifties or sixties in good health and CMV-seropositive. The DNA of the CDR3 is TGCGCCAGCGGGGGAGGGGGGCTTAAGACTGAAGCTTTCTTT. Translating it yields CASGGGGLKTEAFF.